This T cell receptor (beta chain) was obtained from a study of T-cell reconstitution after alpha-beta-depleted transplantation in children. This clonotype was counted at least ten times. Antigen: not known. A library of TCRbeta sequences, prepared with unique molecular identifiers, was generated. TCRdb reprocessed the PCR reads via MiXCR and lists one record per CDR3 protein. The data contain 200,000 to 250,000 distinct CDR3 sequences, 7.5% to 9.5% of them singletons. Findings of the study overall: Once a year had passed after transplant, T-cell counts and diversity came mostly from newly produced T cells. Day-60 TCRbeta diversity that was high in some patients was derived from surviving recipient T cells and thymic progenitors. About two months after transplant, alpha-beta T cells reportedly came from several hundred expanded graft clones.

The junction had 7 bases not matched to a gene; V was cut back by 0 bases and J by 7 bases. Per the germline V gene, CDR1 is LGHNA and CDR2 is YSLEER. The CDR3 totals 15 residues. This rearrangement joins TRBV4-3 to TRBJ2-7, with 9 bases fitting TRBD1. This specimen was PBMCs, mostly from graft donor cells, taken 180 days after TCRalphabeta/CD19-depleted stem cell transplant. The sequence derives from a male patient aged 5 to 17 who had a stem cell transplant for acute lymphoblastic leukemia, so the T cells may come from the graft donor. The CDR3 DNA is TGCGCCAGCAGCCAAGACCTCTTGACAGGGGGTGAGCAGTACTTC. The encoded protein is CASSQDLLTGGEQYF.